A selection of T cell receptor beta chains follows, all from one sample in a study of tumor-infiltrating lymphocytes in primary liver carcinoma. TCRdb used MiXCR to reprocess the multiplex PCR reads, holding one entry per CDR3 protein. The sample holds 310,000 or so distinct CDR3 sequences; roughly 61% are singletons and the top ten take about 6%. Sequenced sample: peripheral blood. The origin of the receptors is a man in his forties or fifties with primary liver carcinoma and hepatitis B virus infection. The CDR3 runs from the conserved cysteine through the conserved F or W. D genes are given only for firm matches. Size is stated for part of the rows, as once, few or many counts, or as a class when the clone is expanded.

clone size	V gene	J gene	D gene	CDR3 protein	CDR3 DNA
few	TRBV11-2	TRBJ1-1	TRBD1	CANSMDRGKNTEAFF	TGTGCCAACAGCATGGACAGGGGCAAGAACACTGAAGCTTTCTTT
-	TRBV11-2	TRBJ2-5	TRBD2	CASSFGDQREGAYQETQYF	TGTGCCAGCAGCTTTGGGGATCAGCGGGAGGGAGCGTACCAAGAGACCCAGTACTTC
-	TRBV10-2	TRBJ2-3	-	CPSSERRGEADTQYF	TGCCCCAGCAGTGAAAGACGGGGAGAAGCAGATACGCAGTATTTT
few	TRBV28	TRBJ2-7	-	CASRGAGGADHEQYF	TGTGCCAGCAGAGGAGCGGGCGGGGCTGATCACGAGCAGTACTTC
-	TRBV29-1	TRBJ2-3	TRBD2	CSVAGTSGRAGYTRYF	TGCAGCGTTGCTGGGACTAGCGGGAGGGCGGGTTATACGCGGTATTTT
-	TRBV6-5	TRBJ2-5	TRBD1	CASSYKKGQGGTQETQYF	TGTGCCAGCAGTTATAAAAAGGGACAGGGGGGCACGCAAGAGACCCAGTACTTC
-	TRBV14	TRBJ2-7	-	CASSPDFNYEQYF	TGTGCCAGCAGCCCGGACTTTAACTACGAGCAGTACTTC
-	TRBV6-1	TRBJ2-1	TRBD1	CASTSTRDRYISEQFF	TGTGCCAGCACCAGTACCCGGGACAGGTATATCAGTGAGCAGTTCTTC
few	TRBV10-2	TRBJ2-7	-	CASRMGTVSYKQYF	TGCGCCAGCAGGATGGGGACGGTCTCCTACAAGCAGTACTTC
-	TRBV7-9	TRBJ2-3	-	CASSHANSHVTQYF	TGTGCCAGCAGCCATGCGAACTCCCACGTGACGCAGTATTTT
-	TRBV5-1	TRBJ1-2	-	CASSLAPGTDRGYTF	TGCGCCAGCAGCTTGGCCCCCGGGACGGACCGTGGCTACACCTTC
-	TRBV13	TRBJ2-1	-	CASSSLGATSYNEQFF	TGTGCCAGCAGCTCCTTAGGGGCCACCTCCTACAATGAGCAGTTCTTC
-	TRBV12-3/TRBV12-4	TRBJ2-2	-	CTSSLTLKDTGELFF	TGTACCAGCAGCTTGACTCTCAAGGACACAGGGGAGCTGTTTTTT
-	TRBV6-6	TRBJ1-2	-	CSSMVGIRYGYTF	TGTTCCAGCATGGTGGGGATCAGATATGGCTACACCTTC
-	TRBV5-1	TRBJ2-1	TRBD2	CASSLGLAGRGEQFF	TGCGCCAGCAGCTTGGGACTAGCGGGAAGGGGTGAGCAGTTCTTC
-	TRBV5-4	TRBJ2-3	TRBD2	CVSSLRLAGDTDTQYF	TGTGTCAGCAGTCTCAGGCTAGCGGGCGACACAGATACGCAGTATTTT
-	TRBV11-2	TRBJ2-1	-	CTSSPFPQWDLGLYNDLFF	TGTACCAGCAGCCCGTTCCCTCAGTGGGATTTGGGTCTTTACAATGATCTGTTCTTC
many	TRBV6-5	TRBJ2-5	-	CASSHRTGGQETQYF	TGTGCCAGCAGTCACCGGACGGGCGGCCAAGAGACCCAGTACTTC
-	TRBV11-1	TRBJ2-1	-	CAPGGSFNEQSF	TGTGCCCCGGGGGGCTCCTTCAATGAGCAGTCCTTC
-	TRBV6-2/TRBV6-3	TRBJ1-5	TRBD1	CASIQGTGGQPQHF	TGTGCCAGCATCCAAGGGACAGGGGGTCAGCCCCAGCATTTT
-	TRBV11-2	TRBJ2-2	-	CASGLSGAGGELFF	TGCGCCAGCGGCTTGTCAGGGGCCGGCGGGGAGCTGTTTTTT
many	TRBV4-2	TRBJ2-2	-	CASSQGRTNTGELFF	TGTGCCAGCAGCCAGGGGCGAACGAACACCGGGGAGCTGTTTTTT
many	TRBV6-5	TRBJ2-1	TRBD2	CASSYSSGASYNEQFF	TGTGCCAGCAGTTACTCGAGCGGGGCCTCCTACAATGAGCAGTTCTTC
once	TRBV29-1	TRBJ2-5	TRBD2	CSAERGLAGAIGETQYF	TGCAGCGCCGAACGAGGACTAGCGGGAGCCATAGGGGAGACTCAGTACTTC
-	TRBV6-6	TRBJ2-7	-	CASSSGTHEQYF	TGTGCCAGCAGCTCCGGGACGCACGAGCAGTACTTC
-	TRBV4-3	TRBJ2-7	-	CASSPDGTGSRVYEQYF	TGCGCCAGCAGCCCAGACGGAACGGGGAGTCGAGTCTACGAGCAGTACTTC
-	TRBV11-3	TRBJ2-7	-	CASSLTPSDEQYF	TGTGCCAGCAGCTTAACACCAAGCGACGAGCAGTACTTC
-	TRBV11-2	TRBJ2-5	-	CASKKIPRETQYF	TGTGCCAGCAAGAAGATCCCCCGAGAGACCCAGTACTTC
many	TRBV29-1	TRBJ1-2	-	CSVEEGTGINGYTF	TGCAGCGTTGAAGAGGGTACAGGGATTAACGGCTACACCTTC
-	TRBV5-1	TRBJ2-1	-	CASRGPRYNEQFF	TGCGCCAGCAGAGGGCCCCGCTACAATGAGCAGTTCTTC
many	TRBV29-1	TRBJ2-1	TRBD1	CSVEGDRAYNEQFF	TGCAGCGTTGAGGGGGACAGGGCCTACAATGAGCAGTTCTTC
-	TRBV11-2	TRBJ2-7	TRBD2	CASSLERDSSYEQYF	TGTGCCAGCAGCTTGGAGCGGGATTCTAGTTACGAGCAGTACTTC
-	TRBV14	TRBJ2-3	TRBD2	CASPDLLAEGGDTQYF	TGTGCCAGCCCTGACTTACTAGCGGAGGGGGGAGATACGCAGTATTTT
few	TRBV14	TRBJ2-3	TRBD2	CASSQPFSGRTDTQYF	TGTGCCAGCAGCCAACCCTTTAGCGGGCGCACAGATACGCAGTATTTT
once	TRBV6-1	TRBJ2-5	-	CTTGGETQYF	TGTACCACGGGTGGGGAGACCCAGTACTTC
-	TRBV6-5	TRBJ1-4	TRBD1	CASSYSIQGVKKLFF	TGTGCCAGTAGTTACTCGATACAGGGGGTTAAAAAACTGTTTTTT
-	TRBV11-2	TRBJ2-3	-	CASRDSEYPTYTQYF	TGTGCCAGTAGAGATAGCGAATACCCCACATATACGCAGTATTTT
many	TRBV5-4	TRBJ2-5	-	CASSNSGGGPRQETQYF	TGTGCCAGCAGCAACTCAGGGGGGGGTCCCCGCCAAGAGACCCAGTACTTC
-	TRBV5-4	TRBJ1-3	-	CASSRRRGSGNTIYF	TGTGCCAGCAGCCGCAGGAGGGGCTCTGGAAACACCATATATTTT
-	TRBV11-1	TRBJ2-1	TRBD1	CASSLAGGRPDEQSF	TGTGCCAGCAGCCTAGCAGGGGGCCGACCGGATGAGCAGTCCTTC
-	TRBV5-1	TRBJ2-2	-	CTSSSGTFWTNTGELFF	TGCACCAGTAGCTCCGGGACTTTCTGGACGAACACCGGGGAGCTGTTTTTT